One sample yielded the 20 T cell receptor beta chains listed below, sequenced in a study of cytomegalovirus exposure and HLA in healthy donors. PCR amplification relied on 60 Vbeta primers (plus 13 Jbeta primers). The data were produced by immunoSEQ multiplex PCR, yet TCRdb's version contains in-frame clones alone and is incomplete. The repertoire holds over 150,000 clones, with about 68% as singletons. The sample taken for sequencing was PBMCs. The receptor source for this set is a man between 18 and 29 years old in good health and CMV-seronegative.

The rearrangement joins TRBV2 to TRBJ2-7, with 7 bases matching TRBD1. The length of the CDR3 is 11 residues. Per germline, CDR1 SNHLY and CDR2 FYNNEI. V shed 8 bases and J 4 bases; nucleotides not matched to a gene: 2. CDR3 in amino acids: CASGTVYEQYF. Here the CDR3 DNA reads TGTGCCAGCGGGACAGTTTACGAGCAGTACTTC.

This rearrangement joins TRBV5-1 to TRBJ2-5; D may be TRBD2 (6 bases). Deletions cut 0 bases from V and 5 bases from J, with 14 bases between. CDR3 length: 15 amino acids. The germline gives CDR1 SGHRS, CDR2 YFSETQ. CDR3 protein: CASSLGPGVGETQYF. The CDR3 nucleotides are TGCGCCAGCAGCTTGGGGCCGGGGGTTGGCGAGACCCAGTACTTC.

The chain joins TRBV11-2 to TRBJ1-1; TRBD1 agrees at 7 bases. J gave up 2 bases and V 5 bases, and 5 bases lay outside the gene matches. The germline gives CDR1 SGHAT, CDR2 FQNNGV. CDR3 length: 14 residues. CDR3: CASSLRTGNTEAFF. In DNA, the CDR3 is TGTGCCAGCAGCCTCCGGACAGGAAACACTGAAGCTTTCTTT.

This sequence joins TRBV5-6 and TRBJ1-1; 8 positions match TRBD1. V lost 3 bases to trimming and J lost 3 bases; unmatched junction nucleotides: 7. This CDR3 spans 15 amino acids. Looked up from germline, CDR1 is SGHDT and CDR2 is YYEEEE. The CDR3 nucleotides read TGTGCCAGCAGCTGGGGGGGCAGGGGGCACACTGAAGCTTTCTTT. Encoded protein: CASSWGGRGHTEAFF.

This clone appeared once. The chain combines TRBV25-1 with TRBJ1-2; maybe TRBD1 (6 bases). The germline gives CDR1 MGHDK, CDR2 SYGVNS. This CDR3 is built from 15 residues. V was trimmed by 1 base and J by 7 bases, leaving 16 bases between them. The CDR3 DNA is TGTGCCAGCAGTGAATCAACAGGGCTTATAGGTGGCTACACCTTC. Its translation is CASSESTGLIGGYTF.

The DNA for the CDR3 is TGTGCCTGGAGCCGGGACTCACGATCAGGCTACACCTTC. Protein product: CAWSRDSRSGYTF. The chain recombines TRBV30 with TRBJ1-2; TRBD1 might be the D (5 bases). This CDR3 region has 13 residues. Germline V gives CDR1 GTSNPN, CDR2 SVGIG (reference sequence). Deletions cut 3 bases from V and 8 bases from J, with 16 bases between.

The chain combines TRBV6-5 with TRBJ2-7, with 12 bases matching TRBD2. The J segment lost 5 bases and the V segment lost 5 bases, leaving 4 bases of the junction unmatched. Germline CDR1 is MNHEY and CDR2 is SVGAGI. The CDR3 totals 14 residues. CDR3 in amino acids: CASSRTSGKDEQYF. CDR3 bases: TGTGCCAGCAGTCGGACTAGCGGGAAGGACGAGCAGTACTTC.

CDR3 bases: TGTGCCAGCAGCGTAGACATCACCTACGAGCAGTACTTC. Its translation: CASSVDITYEQYF. This chain links TRBV9 with TRBJ2-7; D ambiguous. The germline V and J ends were trimmed by 0 bases and 2 bases, with 6 bases remaining between them. Germline loops: CDR1 SGDLS, CDR2 YYNGEE. The CDR3 is 13 residues long. Supplemented by reference TRBV9 and TRBJ2-7, the full variable domain reads DSGVTQTPKHLITATGQRVTLRCSPRSGDLSVYWYQQSLDQGLQFLIQYYNGEERAKGNILERFSAQQFPDLHSELNLSSLELGDSALYFCASSVDITYEQYFGPGTRLTVT.

This clone appeared a few times. J is TRBJ2-7 and V is TRBV6-4; 10 nucleotides line up with TRBD1. This CDR3 is built from 14 residues. With V trimmed by 4 bases and J by 7 bases, 7 bases remained unmatched. Germline CDR1 MRHNA, CDR2 SNTAGT. CDR3 sequence: CASSVGQGQGEQYF. The CDR3 nucleotides read TGTGCCAGCAGTGTGGGACAGGGGCAGGGGGAGCAGTACTTC.

This clone has more than one count but fewer than ten. The chain employs TRBV4-3 and TRBJ1-2; TRBD1 is a possible D gene (5 bases). CDR1 and CDR2 from the germline V gene are LGHNA and YSLEER. This CDR3 spans 18 amino acids. The V and J ends lost 0 bases and 1 base respectively, with 18 bases between them. CDR3: CASSQEGPQDAFNYGYTF. The DNA of the CDR3 is TGCGCCAGCAGCCAAGAAGGGCCACAGGACGCCTTTAACTATGGCTACACCTTC.

The V call is TRBV6-5, the J call TRBJ2-5, with TRBD1 matching over 8 bases. The CDR3 runs to 16 residues. In germline, CDR1 is MNHEY, CDR2 SVGAGI. The junction had 8 bases not matched to a gene; V was cut back by 4 bases and J by 1 base. The DNA of the CDR3 is TGTGCCAGCAGTTTGAACGGACAGGGAATCCAAGAGACCCAGTACTTC. Amino acid sequence: CASSLNGQGIQETQYF.

The chain joins TRBV9 to TRBJ1-1, with D unresolved. The CDR3 is 13 residues long. Germline CDR1 reads SGDLS; CDR2 reads YYNGEE. The V end lost 0 bases, the J end lost 5 bases, and 8 bases lay between the germline ends. CDR3 protein: CASSVASGTEAFF. In DNA form, the CDR3 reads TGTGCCAGCAGCGTAGCCTCGGGGACTGAAGCTTTCTTT.

Only one count was recorded for this clone. J is TRBJ2-2 and V is TRBV4-3; D uncertain. From germline, CDR1 is LGHNA and CDR2 YSLEER. The CDR3 totals 15 residues. V lost 5 bases, J lost 0 bases, and 10 bases lay in between. The CDR3 loop is CASSFSTANTGELFF. CDR3 nucleotide sequence: TGCGCCAGCAGCTTCTCCACAGCGAACACCGGGGAGCTGTTTTTT.

The chain is built from TRBV5-1 and TRBJ2-1; a weak D match, TRBD2 (6 bases). Deletions cut 1 base from V and 5 bases from J, with 7 bases between. CDR3 size: 13 residues. Germline V gene lookup returns CDR1 SGHRS and CDR2 YFSETQ. CDR3 DNA: TGCGCCAGCAGCTTGCGCGGGGACAATGAGCAGTTCTTC. Translating it yields CASSLRGDNEQFF.

This clone was recorded only once. The V gene is TRBV19, the J gene TRBJ1-1; TRBD1 matches 8 bases. This CDR3 is built from 16 residues. Unmatched junction bases numbered 11, after V lost 3 bases and J lost 5 bases. Germline V gives CDR1 LNHDA, CDR2 SQIVND (reference sequence). CDR3 in DNA: TGTGCCAGTAGTATGGGCCCCACAGGGGGGAGGACTGAAGCTTTCTTT. It specifies CASSMGPTGGRTEAFF. The whole variable domain, remainder taken from reference TRBV19 and TRBJ1-1, is DGGITQSPKYLFRKEGQNVTLSCEQNLNHDAMYWYRQDPGQGLRLIYYSQIVNDFQKGDIAEGYSVSREKKESFPLTVTSAQKNPTAFYLCASSMGPTGGRTEAFFGQGTRLTVV.

CDR3 in DNA: TGTGCCAGCAGCGTAAGGCCGGGAGGTCTGGACGAGCAGTACTTC. Amino acid sequence: CASSVRPGGLDEQYF. V gene TRBV9 combines with J gene TRBJ2-7; 7 bases agree with TRBD2. CDR3 length equals 15 residues. Trimming took 1 base from V and 5 from J; bases not matched to a gene: 9. Germline values: CDR1 SGDLS, CDR2 YYNGEE.

The V gene is TRBV4-3, the J gene TRBJ2-5; TRBD1 aligns across 8 bases. Germline V gene data show CDR1 as LGHNA and CDR2 as YSLEER. The CDR3 covers 15 residues. J was trimmed by 4 bases and V by 0 bases; bases with no gene match: 4. CDR3 region: CASSQEFRGRETQYF. The CDR3, as DNA: TGCGCCAGCAGCCAAGAATTCAGGGGGCGAGAGACCCAGTACTTC.

The chain carries TRBV7-2 and TRBJ2-1, with 9 positions matching TRBD2. Germline CDR1 reads SGHTA; CDR2 reads FQGNSA. V lost 5 bases to trimming and J lost 7 bases; unmatched junction nucleotides: 6. This CDR3 is 14 amino acids long. CDR3 nucleotides: TGTGCCAGCAGCCCGCGACTAGCGGCAAATGAGCAGTTCTTC. Translated: CASSPRLAANEQFF. The full variable domain, rest sourced from reference TRBV7-2 and TRBJ2-1, is GAGVSQSPSNKVTEKGKDVELRCDPISGHTALYWYRQSLGQGLEFLIYFQGNSAPDKSGLPSDRFSAERTGGSVSTLTIQRTQQEDSAVYLCASSPRLAANEQFFGPGTRLTVL.

This chain links TRBV4-3 with TRBJ2-1; D gene ambiguous. The CDR3 has 16 residues. V was trimmed by 0 bases and J by 3 bases, leaving 12 bases between them. CDR1 and CDR2 (germline): LGHNA, YSLEER. CDR3 coding DNA: TGCGCCAGCAGCCAAGACAAGCGTGCCTTCTACAATGAGCAGTTCTTC. Protein product: CASSQDKRAFYNEQFF.

V gene TRBV7-9 combines with J gene TRBJ1-3, with no clear D. Germline CDR1 is SEHNR and CDR2 is FQNEAQ (reference sequence). The V end lost 1 base, the J end lost 2 bases, and 12 bases lay between the germline ends. This CDR3 has 16 residues. Written as DNA, the CDR3 is TGTGCCAGCAGCTTAGGGGGAGGTCAAACTGGAAACACCATATATTTT. Translation gives CASSLGGGQTGNTIYF.